One and the same sample provided the 26 T cell receptor beta chains below, sequenced in a study of identical twins. TCRdb independently ran MiXCR on the 5' RACE reads; one entry per CDR3 protein. The sample holds roughly 200,000 distinct CDR3 sequences; about a sixth are singletons and the top ten take 40%. The same data also contributed to another study, on T cells expressing NK-cell markers.

The specimen was CD8+ T cells sorted from blood. These receptors originate from a woman in her late teens or twenties in good health.

This clonotype has just a few counts. The V and J genes are TRBV4-3 and TRBJ2-4; no clear D gene. CDR3 length equals 11 residues. Per germline, CDR1 LGHNA and CDR2 YSLEER. V dropped 0 bases and J dropped 8 bases, with 2 bases sitting between them. The CDR3 loop reads CASSQEDIQYF. The CDR3 coding sequence is TGCGCCAGCAGCCAAGAGGACATTCAGTACTTC.

This clonotype was found a few times. The J gene is TRBJ2-3, the V gene TRBV6-5; D is ambiguous. The germline V gene has CDR1 MNHEY and CDR2 SVGAGI. Trimming shortened V by 0 bases and J by 2 bases, and 9 bases separated the two germline ends. This CDR3 comprises 15 residues. The CDR3 DNA reads TGTGCCAGCAGTTACTCATTTCCTAACACAGATACGCAGTATTTT. Protein sequence: CASSYSFPNTDTQYF.

The chain joins TRBV27 to TRBJ2-3, with D perhaps matching TRBD1 (6 bases). V dropped 6 bases and J dropped 4 bases, with 8 bases sitting between them. The CDR3 runs 12 residues. CDR1 is MNHEY, CDR2 SMNVEV, per germline (reference sequence). The CDR3 region has the DNA TGTGCCAGCAGGTCAGGGGCAGATACGCAGTATTTT. This sequence encodes CASRSGADTQYF.

This clonotype was detected only a few times. The chain recombines TRBV6-1 with TRBJ2-7; D gene unclear. The CDR3 covers 12 residues. Germline values: CDR1 MNHNS, CDR2 SASEGT. The V gene lost 4 bases and the J gene lost 3 bases, with 7 bases spanning the gap. In DNA form, the CDR3 reads TGTGCCAGCAGTGTTTGGGACTACGAGCAGTACTTC. Its protein product is CASSVWDYEQYF.

A few counts support this clonotype. The chain recombines TRBV9 with TRBJ2-7; possibly TRBD2 for D (5 bases). CDR3 length: 14 amino acids. Trimming shortened V by 3 bases and J by 0 bases, and 10 bases separated the two germline ends. Germline assignment: CDR1 SGDLS and CDR2 YYNGEE. The CDR3 sequence: CASSARESSYEQYF. The CDR3 DNA sequence: TGTGCCAGCAGCGCCCGGGAAAGCTCCTACGAGCAGTACTTC.

This clonotype was observed a few times. The CDR3 spells CASSSAGTYEQYF. In DNA, the CDR3 is TGTGCCAGCAGCTCAGCGGGGACCTACGAGCAGTACTTC. V is TRBV5-6 and J is TRBJ2-7; 7 bases align to TRBD2. CDR1 and CDR2 from the germline V gene are SGHDT and YYEEEE. The CDR3 covers 13 residues. Losses at the gene ends were 3 bases for V and 2 bases for J; bases not matched to a gene: 2.

The V and J genes are TRBV12-3 or TRBV12-4 and TRBJ1-4, with D unresolved. The CDR3 length is 13 residues. Trimming took off 3 bases at V and 10 bases at J, with 12 bases between the two ends. The CDR3, as DNA: TGTGCCAGCAGTTTTGTCCTATTTGGAAAACTGTTTTTT. Residues: CASSFVLFGKLFF.

The V and J genes are TRBV6-2 or TRBV6-3 and TRBJ2-1; TRBD2 agrees at 13 bases. V dropped 6 bases and J dropped 9; count of bases not matched to a gene: 8. The CDR3 extends over 15 amino acids. The germline CDR1 and CDR2 sequences are MNHEY and SVGEGT. The CDR3 loop is CASSSRTSGRAEQFF. CDR3 nucleotide sequence: TGTGCCAGCAGCTCCCGGACTAGCGGGAGAGCTGAGCAGTTCTTC.

The chain couples TRBV29-1 to TRBJ1-1, with unresolved D. The CDR3 consists of 15 residues. CDR1 SQVTM and CDR2 ANQGSEA come from the germline V gene. Deletions cut 1 base from V and 0 bases from J, with 12 bases between. The CDR3 loop reads CSVEGTDSMNTEAFF. The CDR3 coding sequence is TGCAGCGTTGAAGGGACGGACTCTATGAACACTGAAGCTTTCTTT.

This clonotype was observed a handful of times. The chain is built from TRBV11-3 and TRBJ2-7; TRBD1 matches at 12 bases. Germline V gene sequence: CDR1 SGHNT, CDR2 YENEEA. This CDR3 is 17 amino acids long. J lost 3 bases, V lost 3 bases, and 9 bases had no gene match. The CDR3 spells CASSFHSGTGGGYEQYF. The CDR3 bases are TGTGCCAGCAGCTTCCATTCCGGGACAGGGGGCGGCTACGAGCAGTACTTC.

The CDR3 sequence is CASSFGGGMVDTQYF. As DNA, the CDR3 is TGCGCCAGCAGCTTTGGTGGCGGGATGGTCGATACGCAGTATTTT. The chain has TRBV5-1 and TRBJ2-3; the D gene is possibly TRBD2 (6 bases). V lost 2 bases to trimming and J lost 6 bases, with 16 bases between them. Germline V CDR1 and CDR2: SGHRS, YFSETQ. The CDR3 covers 15 residues.

The chain is built from TRBV12-3 or TRBV12-4 and TRBJ1-1; D is perhaps TRBD1 (6 bases). V was trimmed by 7 bases and J by 0 bases, leaving 12 bases between them. This CDR3 comprises 14 residues. The CDR3 reads CASTPWDMNTEAFF. DNA of the CDR3: TGTGCCAGCACTCCCTGGGACATGAACACTGAAGCTTTCTTT.

The rearrangement links TRBV10-1 to TRBJ2-1, with 9 bases that match TRBD1. The CDR3 sequence is 13 residues long. With 7 bases clipped from V and 8 bases from J, the junction kept 6 bases outside the gene matches. Per the germline V gene, CDR1 is WNHNN and CDR2 is SYGVQD (reference sequence). CDR3 amino acids: CASTGTGLDEQFF. For the CDR3, the DNA is TGCGCCAGCACCGGGACAGGGTTGGATGAGCAGTTCTTC.

This clonotype was counted only a few times. The chain employs TRBV4-3 and TRBJ2-7; the D gene is possibly TRBD2 (5 bases). Germline V gene lookup returns CDR1 LGHNA and CDR2 YSLEER. The germline V and J ends were trimmed by 0 bases and 6 bases, with 6 bases remaining between them. CDR3 length equals 12 residues. CDR3 sequence reads: CASSQDRGEQYF. Here the CDR3 DNA reads TGCGCCAGCAGCCAAGACCGGGGCGAGCAGTACTTC.

Many counts were recorded for this clonotype. This chain connects TRBV5-5 to TRBJ2-2; TRBD1 aligns across 8 bases. The germline V gene encodes CDR1 SGHKS and CDR2 YYEKEE (reference sequence). V shed 3 bases, J shed 3 bases, and the junction held 7 bases outside the gene matches. The CDR3 covers 16 residues. This chain's CDR3 is CASSWTGRIDTGELFF. As DNA, the CDR3 is TGTGCCAGCAGCTGGACAGGGCGTATTGACACCGGGGAGCTGTTTTTT.

The chain couples TRBV27 to TRBJ2-1; D is possibly TRBD2 (6 bases). V was shortened by 10 bases and J by 5 bases, with 24 bases between the two germline ends. This CDR3 is built from 16 residues. The germline gives CDR1 MNHEY, CDR2 SMNVEV (reference sequence). CDR3 sequence: CATNQILALGNNEQFF. Written as DNA, the CDR3 is TGTGCCACCAACCAGATACTAGCTCTAGGAAACAATGAGCAGTTCTTC.

The chain employs TRBV6-2 or TRBV6-3 and TRBJ1-1, with D possibly being TRBD1 (5 bases). Germline lookup yields CDR1 MNHEY and CDR2 SVGEGT. V lost 6 bases and J lost 1, with 12 bases in between. This CDR3 region has 14 residues. The CDR3 sequence: CASSLTEKNTEAFF. DNA of the CDR3: TGTGCCAGCAGCTTGACAGAGAAGAACACTGAAGCTTTCTTT.

This clonotype was recorded a few times. The genes are TRBV29-1 and TRBJ2-5; 10 bases agree with TRBD2. Per germline, CDR1 SQVTM and CDR2 ANQGSEA. The CDR3 contains 17 residues. The V segment lost 3 bases and the J segment 3 bases; nucleotides outside the gene matches: 13. The CDR3 DNA follows: TGCAGCGTTGAGATCCGGGGCGGACTAGCGGTTAAAGAGACCCAGTACTTC. It translates to CSVEIRGGLAVKETQYF. Full variable domain (outside the CDR3, taken from reference TRBV29-1 and TRBJ2-5): SAVISQKPSRDICQRGTSLTIQCQVDSQVTMMFWYRQQPGQSLTLIATANQGSEATYESGFVIDKFPISRPNLTFSTLTVSNMSPEDSSIYLCSVEIRGGLAVKETQYFGPGTRLLVL.

This clonotype occurred many times. This chain uses TRBV29-1 with TRBJ2-1; 8 bases fit TRBD1. Trimming at V came to 7 bases and at J to 13 bases, leaving 6 bases not matched to a gene. There are 10 residues in the CDR3. Germline assignment: CDR1 SQVTM and CDR2 ANQGSEA. CDR3 sequence: CSAIGQGQFF. In DNA, the CDR3 is TGCAGCGCCATCGGACAGGGTCAGTTCTTC.

In its sample, this clonotype was seen a few times. The chain links TRBV27 to TRBJ2-7; D possibly corresponds to TRBD2 (6 bases). Looked up from germline, CDR1 is MNHEY and CDR2 is SMNVEV (reference sequence). The CDR3 spans 12 residues. V was cut by 4 bases and J by 13 bases, with 17 bases left in between. The CDR3 DNA reads TGTGCCAGCAGTTCCCGCTGGAGGGAGAATTACTTC. Its protein is CASSSRWRENYF.

The rearrangement links TRBV5-6 to TRBJ2-1, with 15 bases that match TRBD2. Germline trimming cut 3 bases from V and 6 bases from J; bases unmatched to any gene: 10. This CDR3 has 18 amino acids. Germline CDR1 is SGHDT and CDR2 is YYEEEE. In nucleotides, the CDR3 is TGTGCCAGCAGCTCGGGACTAGCGGGGGGCCACCATTTCAATGAGCAGTTCTTC. Translated: CASSSGLAGGHHFNEQFF.

The V gene is TRBV4-1, the J gene TRBJ2-4; no reliable D call. The germline V gene has CDR1 MGHRA and CDR2 YSYEKL. There are 11 residues in the CDR3. Trimming removed 1 base at V and 9 bases at J, with 4 bases between. CDR3 region: CASSQGRIQYF. The CDR3 DNA reads TGCGCCAGCAGCCAAGGGCGCATTCAGTACTTC.

This clonotype has only a few counts. The V call is TRBV7-8, the J call TRBJ1-5, with a weak D call TRBD1 (5 bases). This CDR3 has 15 residues. The germline V and J ends were trimmed by 1 base and 6 bases, with 13 bases remaining between them. Germline V lookup: CDR1 SGHVS, CDR2 FQNEAQ. CDR3 sequence reads: CASSLDFGAGQPQHF. Written as DNA, the CDR3 is TGTGCCAGCAGCTTAGACTTCGGGGCAGGTCAGCCCCAGCATTTT.

CDR3 sequence: CASSLIPGSYEQYF. CDR3 bases: TGTGCCAGCTCACTTATTCCTGGATCCTACGAGCAGTACTTC. The chain couples TRBV18 to TRBJ2-7; D uncertain. V lost 4 bases and J 1 base, leaving 11 bases between the germline ends. CDR3 length: 14 residues. The germline CDR1 and CDR2 sequences are KGHSH and LQKENI.

This clonotype was detected only a few times. The chain carries TRBV9 and TRBJ2-2, with TRBD2 matching 9 bases. The CDR3 spans 16 residues. With 5 bases clipped from V and 5 bases from J, the junction kept 10 bases outside the gene matches. CDR1 and CDR2 (germline): SGDLS, YYNGEE. Here the CDR3 reads CASRSTSGDKTGELFF. The CDR3, as DNA: TGTGCCAGCAGGTCGACTAGCGGAGACAAAACCGGGGAGCTGTTTTTT. The full variable domain, in which reference TRBV9 and TRBJ2-2 provide the parts outside the CDR3, is DSGVTQTPKHLITATGQRVTLRCSPRSGDLSVYWYQQSLDQGLQFLIQYYNGEERAKGNILERFSAQQFPDLHSELNLSSLELGDSALYFCASRSTSGDKTGELFFGEGSRLTVL.

This clonotype was observed many times. This sequence joins TRBV29-1 and TRBJ1-1; D remains unclear. The CDR3 is made up of 13 amino acids. CDR1 is SQVTM, CDR2 ANQGSEA, per germline. The V end was cut by 3 bases, the J end by 7 bases, with 15 bases between. CDR3: CSVEYSGLGEAFF. In nucleotides, the CDR3 is TGCAGCGTTGAGTACTCCGGTCTAGGTGAAGCTTTCTTT.